Listed here are 5 T cell receptor beta chains from one sample, sequenced in a study of blood T cell repertoires in COVID-19 (dated by TCRdb to 2020 to 2022). To prepare the library, the immunoSEQ multiplex PCR assay was applied. Not all clones reach the TCRdb copy of this immuneACCESS table, which keeps in-frame sequences only. Checked studies attribute under half of the gap to unresolved V genes and leave the rest unexplained. In this sample the table shows over 350,000 clones, about 89% of which occur a single time. The ten largest clones capture over 0.7% of the sample. Material: PBMCs or T cells enriched from blood (not recorded which). The receptor source for this set is a woman between 40 and 55 years old who had been exposed to COVID-19.

CDR3 in amino acids: CASTPLYNKARLMNDEAFF. The CDR3 coding sequence is TGCGCCAGCACCCCCCTTTACAACAAAGCCAGACTCATGAACGATGAAGCTTTCTTT. The chain combines TRBV4-1 with TRBJ1-1; D is undetermined. Trimming removed 7 bases at V and 7 bases at J, with 34 bases between. In germline, CDR1 is MGHRA, CDR2 YSYEKL. CDR3 size: 19 residues.

J is TRBJ2-7 and V is TRBV30, with D possibly TRBD1 on 8 matching bases. CDR1 GTSNPN and CDR2 SVGIG come from the germline V gene (reference sequence). The CDR3 loop spans 16 amino acids. The ends were cut back, 2 bases at V and 1 base at J, with 18 bases in the middle. The CDR3 bases are TGTGCCTGGAGTACCCGACAGGGGAGGGGGTCCTACGAGCAGTACTTC. It is translated as CAWSTRQGRGSYEQYF.

The rearrangement uses TRBV30 and TRBJ1-1; D is possibly TRBD1 (5 bases). The germline CDR1 and CDR2 sequences are GTSNPN and SVGIG (reference sequence). This CDR3 is built from 19 residues. Deletions cut 0 bases from V and 7 bases from J, with 30 bases between. DNA for the CDR3: TGTGCCTGGAGTGTCCCGATGACGGACATTTGGACCTTTATAGGTGAAGCTTTCTTT. The encoded protein is CAWSVPMTDIWTFIGEAFF.

The V and J genes are TRBV9 and TRBJ2-1; a weak D match, TRBD1 (5 bases). The CDR3 contains 11 residues. Germline V gives CDR1 SGDLS, CDR2 YYNGEE. The V gene lost 3 bases and the J gene lost 11 bases, with 9 bases spanning the gap. CDR3 nucleotide sequence: TGTGCCAGCAGCGCAGGGTTAAAGCAGTTCTTC. Encoded protein: CASSAGLKQFF.

The chain employs TRBV19 and TRBJ2-3; the match to TRBD2 covers 8 bases. The trim removed 0 bases at V and 2 bases at J, leaving 19 bases unmatched. The CDR3 totals 21 residues. Germline V gene data show CDR1 as LNHDA and CDR2 as SQIVND (reference sequence). The CDR3 DNA is TGTGCCAGTAGTATAGAAGGAGGGGCCCAAGGACTAGCAGGGACCACAGATACGCAGTATTTT. Translation: CASSIEGGAQGLAGTTDTQYF.